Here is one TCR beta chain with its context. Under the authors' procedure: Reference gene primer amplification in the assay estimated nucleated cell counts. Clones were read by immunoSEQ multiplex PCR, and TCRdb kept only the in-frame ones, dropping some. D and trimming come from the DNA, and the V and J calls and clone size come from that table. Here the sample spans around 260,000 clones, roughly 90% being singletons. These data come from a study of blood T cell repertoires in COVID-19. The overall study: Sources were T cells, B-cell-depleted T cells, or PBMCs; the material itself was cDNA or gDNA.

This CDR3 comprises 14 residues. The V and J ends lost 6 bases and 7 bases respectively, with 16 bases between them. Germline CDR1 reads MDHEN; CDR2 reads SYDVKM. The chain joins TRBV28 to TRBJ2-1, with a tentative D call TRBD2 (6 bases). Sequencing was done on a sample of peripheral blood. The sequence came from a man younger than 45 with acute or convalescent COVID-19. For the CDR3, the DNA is TGTGCCAGCAGCTTCGGGGGAGTAGAGAATGAGCAGTTCTTC. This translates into CASSFGGVENEQFF.